The rows below give T cell receptor beta chains drawn from one sample of a study of cytomegalovirus exposure and HLA in healthy donors. TCRdb keeps only in-frame clones here, not all; method: immunoSEQ multiplex PCR. In the table there are 120,000 or so clones, roughly 80% of which are singletons. The sample consisted of PBMCs. Source of these receptors: a man aged 30 to 45 in good health and CMV-seropositive. Each CDR3 is given without its conserved first and last residue.

V	J	CDR3
TRBV5-1	TRBJ2-3	ASSPPKGGGLDTQY
TRBV6-5	TRBJ2-7	ASSPTSNYEQY
TRBV28	TRBJ2-3	ASSLSSPGGVDTQY
TRBV5-1	TRBJ2-1	ASSPFSGTQGNEQF
TRBV7-9	TRBJ1-4	ASSLAGQGEEKLF
TRBV5-1	TRBJ2-2	ASAGDLNTGELF
TRBV30	TRBJ2-2	AWSGRGLSTGTGELF
TRBV14	TRBJ1-1	ASSLNRNTEAF
TRBV5-1	TRBJ1-3	ASSTGEGNTIY
TRBV5-5	TRBJ1-4	ASSLYAAASEKLF
TRBV9	TRBJ1-4	ASSVGTGINEKLF
TRBV5-1	TRBJ2-7	ASSWDRGYEQY
TRBV25-1	TRBJ2-2	ASSEASNTGELF
TRBV27	TRBJ2-7	ASSLYPPETYEQY
TRBV10-3	TRBJ2-1	AISLLGVNEQF
TRBV21-1	TRBJ2-7	ASSKAGRKSYEQY
TRBV18	TRBJ1-1	ASSPQGQFIEAF
TRBV9	TRBJ2-5	ASSVGYRAGETQY
TRBV11-1	TRBJ2-5	ASSLRSQGQETQY
TRBV19	TRBJ1-5	ASSLGRGTGASYSNQPQH
TRBV5-1	TRBJ2-5	ASSGSNQETQY
TRBV6-5	TRBJ1-5	ASTAAGIGQPQH
TRBV10-2	TRBJ2-7	ASRSRDRPYEQY
TRBV5-6	TRBJ2-3	ATASGTDTQY
TRBV5-1	TRBJ2-7	ASSTTTGVYEQY
TRBV10-2	TRBJ2-1	ASSRSTGRDEQF